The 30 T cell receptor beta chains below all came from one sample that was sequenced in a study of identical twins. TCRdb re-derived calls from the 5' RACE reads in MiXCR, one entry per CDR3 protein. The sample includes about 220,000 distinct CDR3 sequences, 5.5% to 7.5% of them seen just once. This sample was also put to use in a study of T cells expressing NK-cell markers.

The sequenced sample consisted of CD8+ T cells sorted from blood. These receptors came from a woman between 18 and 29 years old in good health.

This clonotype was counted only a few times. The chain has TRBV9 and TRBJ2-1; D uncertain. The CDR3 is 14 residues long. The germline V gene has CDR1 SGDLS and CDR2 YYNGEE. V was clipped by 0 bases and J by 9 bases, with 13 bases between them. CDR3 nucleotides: TGTGCCAGCAGCGTAGATATTCTGATGGTTGAGCAGTTCTTC. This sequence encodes CASSVDILMVEQFF.

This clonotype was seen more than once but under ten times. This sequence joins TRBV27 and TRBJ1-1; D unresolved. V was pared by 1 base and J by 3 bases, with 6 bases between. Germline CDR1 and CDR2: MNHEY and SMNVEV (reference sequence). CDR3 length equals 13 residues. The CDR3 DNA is TGTGCCAGCAGTTTATACGTGTACACTGAAGCTTTCTTT. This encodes CASSLYVYTEAFF.

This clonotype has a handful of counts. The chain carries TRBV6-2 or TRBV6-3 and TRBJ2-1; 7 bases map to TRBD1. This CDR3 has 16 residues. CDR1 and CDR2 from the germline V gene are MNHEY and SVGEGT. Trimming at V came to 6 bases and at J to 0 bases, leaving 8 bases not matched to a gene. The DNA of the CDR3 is TGTGCCAGCAGCCGGGACAGCTTGAGCTCCTACAATGAGCAGTTCTTC. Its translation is CASSRDSLSSYNEQFF.

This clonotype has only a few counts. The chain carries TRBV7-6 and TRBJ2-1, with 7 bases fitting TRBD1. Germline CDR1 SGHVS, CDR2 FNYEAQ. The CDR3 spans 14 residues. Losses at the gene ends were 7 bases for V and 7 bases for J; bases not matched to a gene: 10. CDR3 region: CASTSFEGANEQFF. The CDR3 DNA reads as TGTGCCAGCACCTCCTTCGAGGGGGCTAATGAGCAGTTCTTC.

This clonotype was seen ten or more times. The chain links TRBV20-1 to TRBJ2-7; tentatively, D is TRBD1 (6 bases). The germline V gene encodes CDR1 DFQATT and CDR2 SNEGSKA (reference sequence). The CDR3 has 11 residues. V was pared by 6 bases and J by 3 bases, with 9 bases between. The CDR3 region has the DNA TGCAGTGCCTTGGACAGCTACGAGCAGTACTTC. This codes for CSALDSYEQYF.

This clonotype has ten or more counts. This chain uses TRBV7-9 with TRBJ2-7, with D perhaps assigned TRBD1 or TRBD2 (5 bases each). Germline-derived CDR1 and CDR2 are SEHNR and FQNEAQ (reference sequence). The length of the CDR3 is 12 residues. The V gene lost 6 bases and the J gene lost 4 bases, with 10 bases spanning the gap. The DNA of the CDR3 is TGTGCCAGCAGTCTCGGGACGTACGAGCAGTACTTC. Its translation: CASSLGTYEQYF. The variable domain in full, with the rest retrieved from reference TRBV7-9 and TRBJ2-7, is DTGVSQNPRHKITKRGQNVTFRCDPISEHNRLYWYRQTLGQGPEFLTYFQNEAQLEKSRLLSDRFSAERPKGSFSTLEIQRTEQGDSAMYLCASSLGTYEQYFGPGTRLTVT.

CDR3 in amino acids: CASRSGRYTDTQYF. CDR3 coding DNA: TGTGCCAGCAGGTCTGGACGGTACACAGATACGCAGTATTTT. The rearrangement joins TRBV12-3 or TRBV12-4 to TRBJ2-3; D call uncertain. The CDR3 has 14 residues. The V gene lost 6 bases and the J gene lost 2 bases, with 12 bases spanning the gap.

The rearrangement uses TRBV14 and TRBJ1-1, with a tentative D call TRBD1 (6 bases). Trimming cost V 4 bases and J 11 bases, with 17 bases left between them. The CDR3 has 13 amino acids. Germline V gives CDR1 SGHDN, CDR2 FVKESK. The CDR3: CASSPDWGARAFF. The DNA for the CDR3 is TGTGCCAGCAGCCCCGATTGGGGGGCTCGGGCTTTCTTT.

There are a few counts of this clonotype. The CDR3 spells CASSQGWGDNQPQHF. CDR3 nucleotides: TGTGCCAGCAGCCAAGGTTGGGGGGACAATCAGCCCCAGCATTTT. The chain is built from TRBV7-9 and TRBJ1-5, with TRBD1 as a possible D gene (5 bases). The germline gives CDR1 SEHNR, CDR2 FQNEAQ (reference sequence). V was cut by 5 bases and J by 3 bases, with 14 bases left in between. This CDR3 contains 15 residues. The whole variable domain, filled in from reference TRBV7-9 and TRBJ1-5, reads DTGVSQNPRHKITKRGQNVTFRCDPISEHNRLYWYRQTLGQGPEFLTYFQNEAQLEKSRLLSDRFSAERPKGSFSTLEIQRTEQGDSAMYLCASSQGWGDNQPQHFGDGTRLSIL.

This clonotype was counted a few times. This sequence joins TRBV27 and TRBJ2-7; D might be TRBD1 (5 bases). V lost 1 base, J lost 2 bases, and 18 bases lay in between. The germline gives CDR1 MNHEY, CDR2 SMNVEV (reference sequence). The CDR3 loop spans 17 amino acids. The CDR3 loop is CASSLLSGSGHPYEQYF. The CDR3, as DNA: TGTGCCAGCAGTTTATTGAGTGGGTCAGGACACCCCTACGAGCAGTACTTC.

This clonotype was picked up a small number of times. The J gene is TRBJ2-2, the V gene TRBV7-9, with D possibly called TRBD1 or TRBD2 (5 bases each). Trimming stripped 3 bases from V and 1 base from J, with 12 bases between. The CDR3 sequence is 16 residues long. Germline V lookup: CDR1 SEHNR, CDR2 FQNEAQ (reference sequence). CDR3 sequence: CASSFPQGENTGELFF. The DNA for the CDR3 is TGTGCCAGCAGCTTCCCGCAGGGAGAGAACACCGGGGAGCTGTTTTTT.

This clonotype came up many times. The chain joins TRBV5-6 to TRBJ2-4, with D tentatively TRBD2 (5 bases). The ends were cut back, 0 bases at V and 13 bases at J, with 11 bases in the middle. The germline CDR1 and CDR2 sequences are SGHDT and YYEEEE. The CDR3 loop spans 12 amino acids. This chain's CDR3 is CASSLASRKQYF. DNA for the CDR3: TGTGCCAGCAGCTTGGCTAGCCGAAAGCAGTACTTC. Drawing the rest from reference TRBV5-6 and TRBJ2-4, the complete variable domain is DAGVTQSPTHLIKTRGQQVTLRCSPKSGHDTVSWYQQALGQGPQFIFQYYEEEERQRGNFPDRFSGHQFPNYSSELNVNALLLGDSALYLCASSLASRKQYFGAGTRLSVL.

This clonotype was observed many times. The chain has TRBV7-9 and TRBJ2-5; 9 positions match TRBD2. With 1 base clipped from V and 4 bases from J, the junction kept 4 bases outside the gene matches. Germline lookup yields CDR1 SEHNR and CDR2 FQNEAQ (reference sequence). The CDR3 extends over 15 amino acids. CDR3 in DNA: TGTGCCAGCAGCTTAGGCGGGAGGGCCCGAGAGACCCAGTACTTC. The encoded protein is CASSLGGRARETQYF.

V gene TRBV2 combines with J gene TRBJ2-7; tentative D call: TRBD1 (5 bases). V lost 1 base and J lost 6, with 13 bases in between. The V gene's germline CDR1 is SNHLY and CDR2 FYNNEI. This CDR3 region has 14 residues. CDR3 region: CASSEESRGLEQYF. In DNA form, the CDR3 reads TGTGCCAGCAGTGAAGAATCAAGGGGTCTCGAGCAGTACTTC.

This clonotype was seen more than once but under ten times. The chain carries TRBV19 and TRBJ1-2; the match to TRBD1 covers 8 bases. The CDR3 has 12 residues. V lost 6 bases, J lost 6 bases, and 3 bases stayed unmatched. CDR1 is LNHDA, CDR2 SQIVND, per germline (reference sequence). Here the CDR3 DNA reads TGTGCCAGTAGATCAGGGGGCGATGGCTACACCTTC. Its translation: CASRSGGDGYTF.

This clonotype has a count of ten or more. CDR3 in amino acids: CSATPIRDSHNEQFF. In DNA, the CDR3 is TGCAGTGCTACTCCTATCCGGGACAGCCACAATGAGCAGTTCTTC. The chain uses TRBV20-1 and TRBJ2-1; TRBD1 matches at 7 bases. The CDR3 consists of 15 residues. The germline V gene encodes CDR1 DFQATT and CDR2 SNEGSKA (reference sequence). V trimming: 4 bases; J trimming: 5 bases; junction bases outside the gene matches: 11.

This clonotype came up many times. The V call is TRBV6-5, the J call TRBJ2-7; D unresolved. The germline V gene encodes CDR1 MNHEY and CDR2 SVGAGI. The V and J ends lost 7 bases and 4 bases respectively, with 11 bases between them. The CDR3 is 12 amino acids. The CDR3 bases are TGTGCCAGCAAGAACGGTTTTTACGAGCAGTACTTC. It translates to CASKNGFYEQYF.

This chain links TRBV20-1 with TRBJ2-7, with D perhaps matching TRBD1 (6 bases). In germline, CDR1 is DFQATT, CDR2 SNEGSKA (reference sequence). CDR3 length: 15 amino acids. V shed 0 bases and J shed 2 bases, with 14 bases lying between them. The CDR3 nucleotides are TGCAGTGCTAGAGATCCGCAGGGGTCGGCCTACGAGCAGTACTTC. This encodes CSARDPQGSAYEQYF.

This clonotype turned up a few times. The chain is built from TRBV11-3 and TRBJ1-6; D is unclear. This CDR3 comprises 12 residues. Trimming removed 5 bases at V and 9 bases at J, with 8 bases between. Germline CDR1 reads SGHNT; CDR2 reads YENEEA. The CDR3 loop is CASSPESSPLHF. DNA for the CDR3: TGTGCCAGCAGCCCGGAGTCTTCACCCCTCCACTTT.

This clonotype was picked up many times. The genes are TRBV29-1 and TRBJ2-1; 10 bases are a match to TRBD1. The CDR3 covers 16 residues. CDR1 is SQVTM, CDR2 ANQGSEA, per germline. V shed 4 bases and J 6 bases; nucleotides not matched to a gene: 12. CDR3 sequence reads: CSVVKSGTGARNEQFF. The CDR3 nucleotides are TGCAGCGTTGTCAAATCCGGGACAGGGGCCCGCAATGAGCAGTTCTTC.

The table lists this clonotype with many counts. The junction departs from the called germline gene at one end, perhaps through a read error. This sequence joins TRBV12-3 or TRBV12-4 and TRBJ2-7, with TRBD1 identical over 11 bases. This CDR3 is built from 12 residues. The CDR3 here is CASSLGPGQGDF. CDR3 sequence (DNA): TGTGCCAGCTCCCTGGGCCCGGGACAGGGGGACTTC.

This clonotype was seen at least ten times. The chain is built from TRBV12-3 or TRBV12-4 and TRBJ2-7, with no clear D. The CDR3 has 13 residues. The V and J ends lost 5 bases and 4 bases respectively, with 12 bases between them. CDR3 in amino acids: CASSRGSTYEQYF. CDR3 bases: TGTGCCAGCAGTCGTGGATCCACTTACGAGCAGTACTTC.

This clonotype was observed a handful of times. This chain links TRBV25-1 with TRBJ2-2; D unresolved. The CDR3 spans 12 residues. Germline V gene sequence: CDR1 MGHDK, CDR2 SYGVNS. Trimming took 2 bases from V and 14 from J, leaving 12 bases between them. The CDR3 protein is CASSETSTRLFF. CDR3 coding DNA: TGTGCCAGCAGTGAAACTTCCACACGACTGTTTTTT.

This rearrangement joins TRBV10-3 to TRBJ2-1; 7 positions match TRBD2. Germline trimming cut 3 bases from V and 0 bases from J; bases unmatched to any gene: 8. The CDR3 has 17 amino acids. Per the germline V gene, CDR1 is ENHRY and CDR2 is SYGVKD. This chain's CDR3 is CAISESFAGVSYNEQFF. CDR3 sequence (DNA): TGTGCCATCAGTGAAAGTTTTGCGGGGGTCTCCTACAATGAGCAGTTCTTC.

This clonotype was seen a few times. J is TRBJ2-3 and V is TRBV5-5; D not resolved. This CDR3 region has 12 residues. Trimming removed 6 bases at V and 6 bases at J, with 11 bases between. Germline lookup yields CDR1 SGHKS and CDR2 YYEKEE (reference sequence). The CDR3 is CASTPPEDTQYF. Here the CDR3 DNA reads TGTGCCAGCACCCCACCGGAGGATACGCAGTATTTT.

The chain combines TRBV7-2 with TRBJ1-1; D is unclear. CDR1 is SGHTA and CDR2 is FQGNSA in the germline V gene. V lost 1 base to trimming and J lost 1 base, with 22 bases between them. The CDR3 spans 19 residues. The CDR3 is CASSLGPDGSGWTNTEAFF. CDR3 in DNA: TGTGCCAGCAGCTTAGGGCCGGACGGATCTGGGTGGACGAACACTGAAGCTTTCTTT.

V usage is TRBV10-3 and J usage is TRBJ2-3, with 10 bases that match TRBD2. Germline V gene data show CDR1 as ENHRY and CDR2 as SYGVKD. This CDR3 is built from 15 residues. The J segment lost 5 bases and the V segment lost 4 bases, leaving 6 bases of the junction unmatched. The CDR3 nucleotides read TGTGCCATCAGTGGGAGCGGGAGGGCCGGAGATACGCAGTATTTT. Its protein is CAISGSGRAGDTQYF.

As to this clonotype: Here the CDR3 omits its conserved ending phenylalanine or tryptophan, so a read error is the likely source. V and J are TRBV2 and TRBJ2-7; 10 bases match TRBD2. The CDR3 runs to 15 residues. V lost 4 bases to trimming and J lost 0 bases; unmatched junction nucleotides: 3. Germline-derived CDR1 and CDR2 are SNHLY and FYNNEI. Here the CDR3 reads CASSVGLAASYEQYL. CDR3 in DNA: TGTGCCAGCAGTGTAGGACTAGCGGCCTCCTACGAGCAGTACTTA.

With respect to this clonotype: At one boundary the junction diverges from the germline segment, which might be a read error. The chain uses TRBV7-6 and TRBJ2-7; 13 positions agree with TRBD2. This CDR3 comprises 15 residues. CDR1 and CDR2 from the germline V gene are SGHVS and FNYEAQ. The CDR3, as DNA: TGTGCCAGCAGCACACTAGCGGGGGGGCCGTACGAGCTGTACTTC. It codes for CASSTLAGGPYELYF. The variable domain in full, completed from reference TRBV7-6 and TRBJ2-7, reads GAGVSQSPRYKVTKRGQDVALRCDPISGHVSLYWYRQALGQGPEFLTYFNYEAQQDKSGLPNDRFSAERPEGSISTLTIQRTEQRDSAMYRCASSTLAGGPYELYFGPGTRLTVT.

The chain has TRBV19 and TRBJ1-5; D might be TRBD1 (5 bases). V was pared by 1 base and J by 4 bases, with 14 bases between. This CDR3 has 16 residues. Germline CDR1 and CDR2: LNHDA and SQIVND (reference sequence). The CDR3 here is CASSIGAPGLNQPQHF. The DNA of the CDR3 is TGTGCCAGTAGTATAGGAGCCCCAGGGCTGAATCAGCCCCAGCATTTT.